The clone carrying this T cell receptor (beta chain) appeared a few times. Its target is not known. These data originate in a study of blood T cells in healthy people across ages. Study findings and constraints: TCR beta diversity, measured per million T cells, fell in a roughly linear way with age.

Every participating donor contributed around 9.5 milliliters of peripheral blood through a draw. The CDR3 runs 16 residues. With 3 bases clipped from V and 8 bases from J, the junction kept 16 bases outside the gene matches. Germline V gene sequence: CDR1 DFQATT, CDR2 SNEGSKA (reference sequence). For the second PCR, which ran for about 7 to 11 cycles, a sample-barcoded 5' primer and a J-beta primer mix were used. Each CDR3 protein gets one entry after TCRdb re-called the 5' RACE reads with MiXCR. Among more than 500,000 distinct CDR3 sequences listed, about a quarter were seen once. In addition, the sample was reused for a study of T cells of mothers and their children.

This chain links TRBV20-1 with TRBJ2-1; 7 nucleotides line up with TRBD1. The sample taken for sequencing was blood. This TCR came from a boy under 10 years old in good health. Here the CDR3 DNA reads TGCAGTGCTAGTGCCGTCGACAGGGTATTCGTGCATGAGCAGTTCTTC. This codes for CSASAVDRVFVHEQFF.